The 27 T cell receptor beta chains listed next were all sequenced from one sample in a study of shared clonotypes between healthy human individuals. Sequenced by immunoSEQ multiplex PCR; TCRdb stores in-frame clones only, minus some. This table has over a million clones, around 82% appearing once. The source material was memory CD4+ T cells from PBMCs. Subset in this sample: CD45RA-negative fraction. The receptors were sampled from a man between 18 and 35 years old in good health. Some clones in this sample may be carry-over from other donors' samples.

The V and J genes are TRBV9 and TRBJ2-2, with 7 bases matching TRBD1. The CDR3 sequence is 16 residues long. Germline loops: CDR1 SGDLS, CDR2 YYNGEE. V lost 4 bases and J lost 4; bases outside the gene matches: 10. The CDR3 reads CASSSPSGGSTGELFF. CDR3 nucleotide sequence: TGTGCCAGCAGCTCCCCCTCAGGGGGAAGCACCGGGGAGCTGTTTTTT.

V gene TRBV4-2 combines with J gene TRBJ1-2; no clear D gene. Germline V gene lookup returns CDR1 LGHNA and CDR2 YNFKEQ. CDR3 length equals 14 residues. V lost 5 bases and J 6 bases, leaving 16 bases between the germline ends. CDR3 sequence (DNA): TGTGCCAGCAGCTTGGCCCGAGCTTACGATGGCTACACCTTC. The encoded protein is CASSLARAYDGYTF.

There are a few counts of this clone. The J gene is TRBJ1-2, the V gene TRBV29-1; 7 bases line up with TRBD1. The length of the CDR3 is 12 residues. With V trimmed by 7 bases and J by 3 bases, 5 bases remained unmatched. Per germline, CDR1 SQVTM and CDR2 ANQGSEA. The CDR3 DNA follows: TGCAGCGCCAAAACAGGGGACTATGGCTACACCTTC. Translated, it gives CSAKTGDYGYTF.

The chain uses TRBV11-2 and TRBJ2-2; TRBD2 might be the D (5 bases). Trimming removed 5 bases at V and 3 bases at J, with 16 bases between. CDR1 is SGHAT, CDR2 FQNNGV, per germline. This CDR3 has 16 residues. CDR3 sequence reads: CASSEIYGEHTGELFF. Here the CDR3 DNA reads TGTGCCAGCAGCGAAATTTACGGGGAACACACCGGGGAGCTGTTTTTT.

This chain uses TRBV6-6 with TRBJ2-7, with 10 bases matching TRBD2. V shed 1 base and J 0 bases; nucleotides not matched to a gene: 3. The CDR3 runs to 16 residues. Germline lookup yields CDR1 MNHNY and CDR2 SVGAGI (reference sequence). CDR3 residues: CASSYYPSGSSYEQYF. Here the CDR3 DNA reads TGTGCCAGCAGTTACTATCCTAGCGGGAGCTCCTACGAGCAGTACTTC.

A few counts support this clone. The J gene is TRBJ1-5, the V gene TRBV10-3; the D gene is possibly TRBD1 (5 bases). Germline CDR1 and CDR2: ENHRY and SYGVKD. The CDR3 length is 13 residues. V lost 7 bases and J lost 3, with 10 bases in between. CDR3 protein: CAITDNYNQPQHF. The CDR3 bases are TGTGCCATCACGGACAACTACAATCAGCCCCAGCATTTT.

The CDR3 DNA reads as TGCAGCGTGGGAGCCACGAGCACAGATACGCAGTATTTT. As protein: CSVGATSTDTQYF. The V gene is TRBV29-1, the J gene TRBJ2-3; the D gene is possibly TRBD2 (5 bases). Germline V gives CDR1 SQVTM, CDR2 ANQGSEA. The ends were cut back, 6 bases at V and 0 bases at J, with 10 bases in the middle. The CDR3 covers 13 residues.

This chain uses TRBV19 with TRBJ2-7; TRBD1 agrees at 9 bases. The CDR3 is made up of 15 amino acids. Trimming cost V 4 bases and J 4 bases; bases outside gene matches: 8. Germline CDR1 and CDR2: LNHDA and SQIVND (reference sequence). The CDR3 DNA sequence: TGTGCCAGTAGTACTCGGGACAGGGAGGGTTACGAGCAGTACTTC. It specifies CASSTRDREGYEQYF.

This clone was seen a few times. At the DNA level, this CDR3 is encoded by other sequences in the same sample as well. The V and J genes are TRBV7-9 and TRBJ1-1; D is unclear. From germline, CDR1 is SEHNR and CDR2 FQNEAQ (reference sequence). The CDR3 runs 11 residues. V shed 1 base and J shed 7 bases, with 4 bases lying between them. In DNA form, the CDR3 reads TGTGCCAGCAGCTTAGGGGGTGAAGCTTTCTTT. Its protein product is CASSLGGEAFF. Full variable domain (rest looked up from reference TRBV7-9 and TRBJ1-1): DTGVSQNPRHKITKRGQNVTFRCDPISEHNRLYWYRQTLGQGPEFLTYFQNEAQLEKSRLLSDRFSAERPKGSFSTLEIQRTEQGDSAMYLCASSLGGEAFFGQGTRLTVV.

V gene TRBV6-6 combines with J gene TRBJ1-3, with D unresolved. Between the trimmed V and J ends, which lost 2 bases and 5 bases, there was a span of 10 bases. In germline, CDR1 is MNHNY, CDR2 SVGAGI (reference sequence). The CDR3 runs to 14 residues. The CDR3, as DNA: TGTGCCAGCAGTTACGAGGGTTTGCGAAACACCATATATTTT. This sequence encodes CASSYEGLRNTIYF.

This clone came up once. The genes are TRBV2 and TRBJ2-1, with 8 bases lining up with TRBD2. The CDR3 is 17 amino acids. The V segment lost 6 bases and the J segment 2 bases; nucleotides outside the gene matches: 12. Looked up from germline, CDR1 is SNHLY and CDR2 is FYNNEI. CDR3 protein: CASSKAAAGAPYNEQFF. DNA of the CDR3: TGTGCCAGCAGCAAGGCGGCAGCGGGAGCGCCCTACAATGAGCAGTTCTTC.

The chain links TRBV7-2 to TRBJ2-7; D perhaps matches TRBD2 (5 bases). The CDR3 totals 13 residues. The germline V gene has CDR1 SGHTA and CDR2 FQGNSA. Trimming cost V 3 bases and J 3 bases, with 9 bases left between them. The CDR3 DNA follows: TGTGCCAGCAGCTTTGGACTGAACTACGAGCAGTACTTC. It yields the protein CASSFGLNYEQYF. Full variable domain (rest looked up from reference TRBV7-2 and TRBJ2-7): GAGVSQSPSNKVTEKGKDVELRCDPISGHTALYWYRQSLGQGLEFLIYFQGNSAPDKSGLPSDRFSAERTGGSVSTLTIQRTQQEDSAVYLCASSFGLNYEQYFGPGTRLTVT.

This clone has just a few counts. The chain recombines TRBV19 with TRBJ1-5, with D possibly being TRBD1 (5 bases). Germline V lookup: CDR1 LNHDA, CDR2 SQIVND (reference sequence). The germline V and J ends were trimmed by 4 bases and 4 bases, with 20 bases remaining between them. The CDR3 loop spans 17 amino acids. The CDR3 sequence is CASSNYKDTAGNQPQHF. The CDR3 nucleotides read TGTGCCAGTAGTAATTACAAGGACACGGCGGGGAATCAGCCCCAGCATTTT.

This chain uses TRBV21-1 with TRBJ1-5; the table assigns TRBD1, which was not confirmed against the DNA. TRBV21-1 is a pseudogene segment. The CDR3 spans 13 residues. CDR3 sequence reads: CARDRVGGQPQHF. CDR3 DNA: TGTGCCCGAGACAGGGTGGGGGGTCAGCCCCAGCATTTT.

V is TRBV21-1 and J is TRBJ1-6. TRBV21-1 is a listed pseudogene. CDR3 length equals 14 residues. In nucleotides, the CDR3 is TGTGCCAGCAGCAAAGGCCCAATTAATTCACCCCTCCACTTT. Its protein is CASSKGPINSPLHF.

The chain carries TRBV7-9 and TRBJ1-1; TRBD1 matches at 7 bases. Looked up from germline, CDR1 is SEHNR and CDR2 is FQNEAQ (reference sequence). J lost 4 bases, V lost 5 bases, and 7 bases had no gene match. This CDR3 is built from 14 residues. Here the CDR3 DNA reads TGTGCCAGCAGCATGACAGGGAGGCGCACTGAAGCTTTCTTT. It yields the protein CASSMTGRRTEAFF. The whole variable domain, filled in from reference TRBV7-9 and TRBJ1-1, reads DTGVSQNPRHKITKRGQNVTFRCDPISEHNRLYWYRQTLGQGPEFLTYFQNEAQLEKSRLLSDRFSAERPKGSFSTLEIQRTEQGDSAMYLCASSMTGRRTEAFFGQGTRLTVV.

In this sample, this clone turned up a few times. This chain uses TRBV28 with TRBJ1-5; the D is unclear. This CDR3 has 21 amino acids. Germline CDR1 MDHEN, CDR2 SYDVKM. Trimming took off 3 bases at V and 1 base at J, with 28 bases between the two ends. DNA for the CDR3: TGTGCCAGCAGTTTCTACGCTGGGAAAACCTCTTGGATCTCCAGCAATCAGCCCCAGCATTTT. Translated: CASSFYAGKTSWISSNQPQHF. The whole variable domain, remainder taken from reference TRBV28 and TRBJ1-5, is DVKVTQSSRYLVKRTGEKVFLECVQDMDHENMFWYRQDPGLGLRLIYFSYDVKMKEKGDIPEGYSVSREKKERFSLILESASTNQTSMYLCASSFYAGKTSWISSNQPQHFGDGTRLSIL.

The rearrangement links TRBV6-6 to TRBJ1-2; D not resolved. Trimming removed 1 base at V and 6 bases at J, with 3 bases between. This CDR3 region has 11 residues. Germline values: CDR1 MNHNY, CDR2 SVGAGI (reference sequence). The DNA of the CDR3 is TGTGCCAGCAGTTACTGGGATGGCTACACCTTC. This encodes CASSYWDGYTF.

V and J are TRBV6-5 and TRBJ2-1, with 12 bases matching TRBD2. This CDR3 has 16 residues. V lost 2 bases and J lost 7; bases outside the gene matches: 6. Germline loops: CDR1 MNHEY, CDR2 SVGAGI. DNA for the CDR3: TGTGCCAGCAGTTACGTTTCGACTAGCGGGAGTAATGAGCAGTTCTTC. This encodes CASSYVSTSGSNEQFF.

V and J are TRBV7-2 and TRBJ2-2; D uncertain. Germline-derived CDR1 and CDR2 are SGHTA and FQGNSA. Trimming removed 1 base at V and 1 base at J, with 7 bases between. CDR3 length: 15 amino acids. The CDR3 region is CASSLDRWNTGELFF. The DNA of the CDR3 is TGTGCCAGCAGCTTAGACCGGTGGAACACCGGGGAGCTGTTTTTT.

This chain connects TRBV30 to TRBJ1-1; D ambiguous. V was clipped by 0 bases and J by 0 bases, with 8 bases between them. Looked up from germline, CDR1 is GTSNPN and CDR2 is SVGIG (reference sequence). This CDR3 is 14 amino acids long. CDR3 in DNA: TGTGCCTGGAGTGTCGCTAGACTGAACACTGAAGCTTTCTTT. Its translation is CAWSVARLNTEAFF. Full variable domain (remainder filled in from reference TRBV30 and TRBJ1-1): SQTIHQWPATLVQPVGSPLSLECTVEGTSNPNLYWYRQAAGRGLQLLFYSVGIGQISSEVPQNLSASRPQDRQFILSSKKLLLSDSGFYLCAWSVARLNTEAFFGQGTRLTVV.

The DNA for the CDR3 is TGTGCCAGCAGCCTCAAACCTCACAATGAGCAGTTCTTC. Encoded protein: CASSLKPHNEQFF. The chain couples TRBV11-2 to TRBJ2-1, with D uncertain. Germline CDR1 SGHAT, CDR2 FQNNGV. Trimming removed 5 bases from V and 5 bases from J, with 10 bases in between. The CDR3 totals 13 residues.

This chain connects TRBV4-3 to TRBJ2-5, with a possible D match to TRBD2 (5 bases). Germline CDR1 reads LGHNA; CDR2 reads YSLEER. Trimming shortened V by 0 bases and J by 4 bases, and 12 bases separated the two germline ends. The CDR3 totals 15 residues. In DNA, the CDR3 is TGCGCCAGCAGCCAAGAGGTGGTAGCGTCAGAGACCCAGTACTTC. Translated, it gives CASSQEVVASETQYF.

This rearrangement joins TRBV11-3 to TRBJ2-1; 7 bases map to TRBD2. V dropped 4 bases and J dropped 1; count of bases not matched to a gene: 7. Germline V lookup: CDR1 SGHNT, CDR2 YENEEA. This CDR3 is built from 16 residues. This chain's CDR3 is CASSSGREWSYNEQFF. CDR3 DNA sequence: TGTGCCAGCAGCTCGGGGCGGGAGTGGTCCTACAATGAGCAGTTCTTC. The entire variable domain, with the rest obtained from reference TRBV11-3 and TRBJ2-1, is as follows: EAGVVQSPRYKIIEKKQPVAFWCNPISGHNTLYWYLQNLGQGPELLIRYENEEAVDDSQLPKDRFSAERLKGVDSTLKIQPAELGDSAVYLCASSSGREWSYNEQFFGPGTRLTVL.

The rearrangement links TRBV11-2 to TRBJ2-7, with a tentative D call TRBD1 (5 bases). Germline V gives CDR1 SGHAT, CDR2 FQNNGV. The V end lost 5 bases, the J end lost 4 bases, and 15 bases lay between the germline ends. The CDR3 has 14 amino acids. The chain's CDR3 is CASSPRAILYEQYF. DNA for the CDR3: TGTGCCAGCAGCCCCAGGGCTATTTTGTACGAGCAGTACTTC.

The J gene is TRBJ2-1, the V gene TRBV18, with TRBD2 as a possible D gene (5 bases). V was cut by 2 bases and J by 3 bases, with 11 bases left in between. The CDR3 totals 15 residues. In germline, CDR1 is KGHSH, CDR2 LQKENI. The CDR3 here is CASSPFREIYNEQFF. The DNA for the CDR3 is TGTGCCAGCTCACCATTCCGGGAAATCTACAATGAGCAGTTCTTC.

This chain links TRBV6-5 with TRBJ2-3; no firm D call. Germline-derived CDR1 and CDR2 are MNHEY and SVGAGI. Trimming took 5 bases from V and 5 from J, leaving 11 bases between them. CDR3 size: 13 residues. The CDR3 is CASSLVVGDTQYF. CDR3 nucleotide sequence: TGTGCCAGCAGTCTCGTAGTGGGAGATACGCAGTATTTT.